The 8 T cell receptor beta chains reported below all come from one sample, sequenced in a study of blood T cell repertoires in COVID-19. The repertoire was sequenced with immunoSEQ multiplex PCR; TCRdb's copy has only in-frame clones and lacks some. The profile covers about 160,000 clones, with more than 75% appearing a single time and approximately 14% taken by the ten largest. The sequencing input was peripheral blood. The receptors originated from a human donor with acute or convalescent COVID-19. The donor label of this sample is uncertain.

V gene TRBV5-6 combines with J gene TRBJ1-6, with no clear D. Between the trimmed V and J ends, which lost 2 bases and 7 bases, there was a span of 16 bases. CDR3 length equals 16 residues. Per germline, CDR1 SGHDT and CDR2 YYEEEE. This CDR3 is CASSFEVGRANSPLHF. CDR3 DNA: TGTGCCAGCAGCTTTGAAGTTGGGAGGGCCAATTCACCCCTCCACTTT.

The chain couples TRBV7-9 to TRBJ1-2; unclear D gene. Germline V gives CDR1 SEHNR, CDR2 FQNEAQ (reference sequence). V was shortened by 5 bases and J by 3 bases, with 10 bases between the two germline ends. The CDR3 consists of 13 residues. The CDR3 DNA follows: TGTGCCAGCAGCCCCAACAGACACTATGGCTACACCTTC. It is translated as CASSPNRHYGYTF.

The gene calls are TRBV10-3 and TRBJ1-5; TRBD1 is a possible D gene (5 bases). V was clipped by 10 bases and J by 0 bases, with 7 bases between them. Looked up from germline, CDR1 is ENHRY and CDR2 is SYGVKD. The CDR3 spans 12 residues. CDR3 in DNA: TGTGCCACCCAGGGTAGCAATCAGCCCCAGCATTTT. Translating it yields CATQGSNQPQHF.

This chain joins TRBV18 and TRBJ2-7; a possible D gene is TRBD2 (6 bases). This CDR3 is built from 16 residues. Trimming pared 0 bases from V and 2 bases from J, leaving 14 bases between. In germline, CDR1 is KGHSH, CDR2 LQKENI. As DNA, the CDR3 is TGTGCCAGCTCACCACCGGTAGGAGGGTCCGCCTACGAGCAGTACTTC. Residues: CASSPPVGGSAYEQYF.

The V and J genes are TRBV30 and TRBJ1-1; TRBD1 matches 7 bases. The germline CDR1 and CDR2 sequences are GTSNPN and SVGIG (reference sequence). V lost 3 bases, J lost 7 bases, and 14 bases stayed unmatched. This CDR3 has 15 amino acids. The CDR3 DNA sequence: TGTGCCTGGAGGGAGGGACAGAGCTGGGTTGGTGAAGCTTTCTTT. This translates into CAWREGQSWVGEAFF.

This clone was seen a handful of times. The CDR3 region is CASSVFYEQYF. The DNA of the CDR3 is TGTGCCAGCAGCGTCTTCTACGAGCAGTACTTC. The rearrangement joins TRBV9 to TRBJ2-7; D is undetermined. V was pared by 2 bases and J by 3 bases, with 3 bases between. Germline V gene lookup returns CDR1 SGDLS and CDR2 YYNGEE. The CDR3 has 11 amino acids.

This clone was counted once. The chain links TRBV4-1 to TRBJ2-3, with D perhaps matching TRBD2 (6 bases). The germline CDR1 and CDR2 sequences are MGHRA and YSYEKL. V shed 0 bases and J shed 4 bases, with 14 bases lying between them. CDR3 size: 16 residues. The CDR3 DNA is TGCGCCAGCAGCCAAGATAGACTAGGAGTATCAGATACGCAGTATTTT. This sequence encodes CASSQDRLGVSDTQYF.

The chain couples TRBV29-1 to TRBJ1-1; D gene uncertain. Trimming took off 5 bases at V and 0 bases at J, with 10 bases between the two ends. Looked up from germline, CDR1 is SQVTM and CDR2 is ANQGSEA. The CDR3 covers 13 residues. The CDR3 region is CSVCRELNTEAFF. Here the CDR3 DNA reads TGCAGCGTTTGTAGGGAGTTGAACACTGAAGCTTTCTTT. Using reference TRBV29-1 and TRBJ1-1 for the parts outside the CDR3, the full variable domain is SAVISQKPSRDICQRGTSLTIQCQVDSQVTMMFWYRQQPGQSLTLIATANQGSEATYESGFVIDKFPISRPNLTFSTLTVSNMSPEDSSIYLCSVCRELNTEAFFGQGTRLTVV.